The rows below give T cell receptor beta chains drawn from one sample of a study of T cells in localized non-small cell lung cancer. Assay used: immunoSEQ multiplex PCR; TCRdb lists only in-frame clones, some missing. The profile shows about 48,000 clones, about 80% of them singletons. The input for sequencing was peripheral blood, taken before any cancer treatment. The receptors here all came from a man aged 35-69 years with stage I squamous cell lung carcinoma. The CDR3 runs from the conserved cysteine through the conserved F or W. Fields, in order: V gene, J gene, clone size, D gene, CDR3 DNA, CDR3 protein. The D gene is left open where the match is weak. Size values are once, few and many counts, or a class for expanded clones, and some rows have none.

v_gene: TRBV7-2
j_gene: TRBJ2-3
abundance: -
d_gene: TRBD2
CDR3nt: TGTGCCAGCAGCTTAGTGGGACTAGCGGGGCCCAGGAATACGCAGTATTTT
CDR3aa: CASSLVGLAGPRNTQYF

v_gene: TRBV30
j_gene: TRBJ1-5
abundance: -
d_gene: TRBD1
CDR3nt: TGTGCCTGGAGCTCCGGGACAGGGGGAAATCAGCCCCAGCATTTT
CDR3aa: CAWSSGTGGNQPQHF

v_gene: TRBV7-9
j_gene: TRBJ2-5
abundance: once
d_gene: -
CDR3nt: TGTGCCAGCAGCCCAAAGCCCAGGGTAAAGGAGACCCAGTACTTC
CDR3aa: CASSPKPRVKETQYF

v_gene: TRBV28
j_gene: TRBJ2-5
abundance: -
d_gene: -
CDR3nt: TGTGCCAGCAGTTTCCGAGAGACCCAGTACTTC
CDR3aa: CASSFRETQYF

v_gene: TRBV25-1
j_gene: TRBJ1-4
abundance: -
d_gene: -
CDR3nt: TGTGCCAGCAGTGATAGGGGGGGAGGAGGAAAACTGTTTTTT
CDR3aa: CASSDRGGGGKLFF

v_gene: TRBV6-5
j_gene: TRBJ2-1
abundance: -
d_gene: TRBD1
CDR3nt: TGTGCCAGCAGAAGGGGACAGGGATCGAATGAGCAGTTCTTC
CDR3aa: CASRRGQGSNEQFF

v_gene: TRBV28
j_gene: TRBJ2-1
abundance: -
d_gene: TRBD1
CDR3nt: TGTGCCAGCATCCCGACAGGGGGCAATTATGAGCAGTTCTTC
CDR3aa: CASIPTGGNYEQFF

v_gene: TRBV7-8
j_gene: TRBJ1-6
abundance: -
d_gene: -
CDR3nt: TGTGCCAGCAGCTTAGCCCTATTGGACTCACCCCTCCACTTT
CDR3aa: CASSLALLDSPLHF

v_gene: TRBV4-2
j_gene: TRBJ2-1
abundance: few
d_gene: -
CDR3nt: TGTGCCAGCAGCCAAGGGGATAAAAACAATGAGCAGTTCTTC
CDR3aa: CASSQGDKNNEQFF

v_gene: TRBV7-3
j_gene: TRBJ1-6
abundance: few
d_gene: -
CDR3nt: TGTGCCAGCAGCTTAACCTATAATTCACCCCTCCACTTT
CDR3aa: CASSLTYNSPLHF

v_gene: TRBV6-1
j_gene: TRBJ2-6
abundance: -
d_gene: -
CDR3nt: TGTGCCAGCAGTGAGCGACCAGTCTCTGGGGCCAACGTCCTGACTTTC
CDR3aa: CASSERPVSGANVLTF

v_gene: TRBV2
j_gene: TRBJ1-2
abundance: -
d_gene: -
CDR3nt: TGTGCCAGCAGGGCTAAATTGTATGGCTACACCTTC
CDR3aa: CASRAKLYGYTF

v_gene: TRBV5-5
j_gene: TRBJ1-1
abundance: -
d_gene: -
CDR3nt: TGTGCCAGCAGCTTCCTCACTGAAGCTTTCTTT
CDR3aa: CASSFLTEAFF

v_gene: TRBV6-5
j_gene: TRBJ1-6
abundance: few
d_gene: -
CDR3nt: TGTGCCAGCAGGCGCACGAGGGATTCACCCCTCCACTTT
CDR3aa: CASRRTRDSPLHF

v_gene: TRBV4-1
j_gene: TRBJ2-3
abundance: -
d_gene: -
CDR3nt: TGCGCCAGCAGCCAAGGGCAGGGGAGCACAGATACGCAGTATTTT
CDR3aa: CASSQGQGSTDTQYF

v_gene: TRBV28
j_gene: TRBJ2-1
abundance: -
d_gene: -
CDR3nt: TGTGCCAGCACCACTGGGCAAGCACAGTTCTTC
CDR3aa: CASTTGQAQFF

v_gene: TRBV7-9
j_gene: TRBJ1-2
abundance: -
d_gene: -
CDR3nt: TGTGCCAGCAGCCCGAACCGTATCAGTAACTATGGCTACACCTTC
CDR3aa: CASSPNRISNYGYTF

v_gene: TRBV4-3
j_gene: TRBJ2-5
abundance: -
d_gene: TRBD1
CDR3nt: TGCGCCAGCAGCCAAGACTACAGGGGACAAGAGACCCAGTACTTC
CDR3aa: CASSQDYRGQETQYF

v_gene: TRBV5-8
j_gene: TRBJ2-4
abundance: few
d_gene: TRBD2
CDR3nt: TGTGCCAGCAGCTTGGCGGGGGGAGCCAAAAACATTCAGTACTTC
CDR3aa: CASSLAGGAKNIQYF

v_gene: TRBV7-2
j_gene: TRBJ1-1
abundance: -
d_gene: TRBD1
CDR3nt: TGTGCCAGCAACCTGGACAGGGTATCCCCTGAAGCTTTCTTT
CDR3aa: CASNLDRVSPEAFF

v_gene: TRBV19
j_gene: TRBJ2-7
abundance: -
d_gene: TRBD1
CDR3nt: TGTGCCAGTTCCCTGGGACAGGGGACCGAGCAGTACTTC
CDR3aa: CASSLGQGTEQYF

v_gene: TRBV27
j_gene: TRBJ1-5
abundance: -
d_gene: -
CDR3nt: TGTGCCAGCAGCCCTGACCCTTATAGCAATCAGCCCCAGCATTTT
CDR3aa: CASSPDPYSNQPQHF

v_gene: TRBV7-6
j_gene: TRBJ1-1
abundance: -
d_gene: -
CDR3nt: TGTGCCAGCAGCTTAGCGCGTCCTTCTCTAGGTCGAAACACTGAAGCTTTCTTT
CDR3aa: CASSLARPSLGRNTEAFF

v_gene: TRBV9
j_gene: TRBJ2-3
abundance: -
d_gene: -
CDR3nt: TGTGCCAGCAGCGTAATGGGTGAACGGTCGGATACGCAGTATTTT
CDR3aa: CASSVMGERSDTQYF

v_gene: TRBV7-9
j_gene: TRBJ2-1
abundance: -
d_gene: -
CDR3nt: TGTGCCAGCAGCTCCGAGGGGCCCATCCCCTACAATGAGCAGTTCTTC
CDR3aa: CASSSEGPIPYNEQFF

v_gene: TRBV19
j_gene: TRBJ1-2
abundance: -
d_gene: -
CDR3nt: TGTGCCAGTAGTAGAGACAGATATGGCTACACCTTC
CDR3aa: CASSRDRYGYTF

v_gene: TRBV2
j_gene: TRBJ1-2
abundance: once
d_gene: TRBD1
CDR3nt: TGTGCCAGCAGTGCGACAGGGGGCTTGGGTGGCTACACCTTC
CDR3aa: CASSATGGLGGYTF

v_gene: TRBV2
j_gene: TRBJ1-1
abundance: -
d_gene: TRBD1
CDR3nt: TGTGCCAGCAGTTACTATATCGGGGTTACAGGGGCGATGGGCGAAGCTTTCTTT
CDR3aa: CASSYYIGVTGAMGEAFF

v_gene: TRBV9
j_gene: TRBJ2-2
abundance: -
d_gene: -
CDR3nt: TGTGCCAGCAGCGTAGGTGGGTACACCGGGGAGCTGTTTTTT
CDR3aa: CASSVGGYTGELFF

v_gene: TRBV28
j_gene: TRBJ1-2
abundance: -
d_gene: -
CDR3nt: TGTGCCAGCAGTTTCAGGGCCGATAATGGCTACACCTTC
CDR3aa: CASSFRADNGYTF

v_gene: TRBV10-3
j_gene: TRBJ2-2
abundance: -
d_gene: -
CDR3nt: TGTGCCATCAGTACAAGCGAGACCCTTAACACCGGGGAGCTGTTTTTT
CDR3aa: CAISTSETLNTGELFF

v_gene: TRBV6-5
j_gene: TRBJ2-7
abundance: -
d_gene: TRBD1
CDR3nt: TGTGCCAGCGGGGGGGACAGGGACGCCTACGAGCAGTACTTC
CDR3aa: CASGGDRDAYEQYF

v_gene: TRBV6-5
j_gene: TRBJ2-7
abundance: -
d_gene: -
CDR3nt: TGTGCCTCCCATCCGGGACACAGCTACGAGCAGTACTTC
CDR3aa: CASHPGHSYEQYF

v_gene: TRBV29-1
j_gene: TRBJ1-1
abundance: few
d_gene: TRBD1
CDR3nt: TGCAGCGCCAACGCACAGGGGACGAACACTGAAGCTTTCTTT
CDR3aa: CSANAQGTNTEAFF

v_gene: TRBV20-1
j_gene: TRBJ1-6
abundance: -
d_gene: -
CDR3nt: TGCAGTGCTAGAGGCTACCCGGTCCACTTT
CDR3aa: CSARGYPVHF

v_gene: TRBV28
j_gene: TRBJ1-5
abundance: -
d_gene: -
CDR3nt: TGTGCCCGTAAGACGGGACAAGATCAGCCCCAGCATTTT
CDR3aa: CARKTGQDQPQHF

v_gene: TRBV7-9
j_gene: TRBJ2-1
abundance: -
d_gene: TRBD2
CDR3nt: TGTGCCAGCAGCAGACTAGCGGGGGCTTACAATGAGCAGTTCTTC
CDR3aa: CASSRLAGAYNEQFF

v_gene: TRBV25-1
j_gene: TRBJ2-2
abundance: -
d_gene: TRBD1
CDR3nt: TGTGCCAGCAGTGAATACACGGGTCGACAGGGGGGGACCGGGGAGCTGTTTTTT
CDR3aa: CASSEYTGRQGGTGELFF

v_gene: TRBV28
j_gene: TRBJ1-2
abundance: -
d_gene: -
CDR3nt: TGTGCCAGCAGTTCCCCCCACGGCTATGGCTACACCTTC
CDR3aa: CASSSPHGYGYTF

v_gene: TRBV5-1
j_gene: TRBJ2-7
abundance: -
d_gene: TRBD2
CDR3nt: TGCGCCAGCAGCCTAATAGCGGGTGCTTCCTACGAGCAGTACTTC
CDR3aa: CASSLIAGASYEQYF

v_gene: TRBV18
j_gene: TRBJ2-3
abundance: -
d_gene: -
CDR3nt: TGTGCCAGCTCACCACCGCGGCTTTCGACAGATACGCAGTATTTT
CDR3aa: CASSPPRLSTDTQYF

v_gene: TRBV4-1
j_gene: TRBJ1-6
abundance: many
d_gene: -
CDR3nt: TGCGCCAGCAGCCGGAATTCACCCCTCCACTTT
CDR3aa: CASSRNSPLHF

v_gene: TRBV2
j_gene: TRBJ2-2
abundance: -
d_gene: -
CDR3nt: TGTGCCAGCAGAGGACAGCCGAACACCGGGGAGCTGTTTTTT
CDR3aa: CASRGQPNTGELFF

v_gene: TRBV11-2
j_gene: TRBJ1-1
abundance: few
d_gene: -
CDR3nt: TGTGCCAGCAGCCTCGGACAAACCATGAACACTGAAGCTTTCTTT
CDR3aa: CASSLGQTMNTEAFF

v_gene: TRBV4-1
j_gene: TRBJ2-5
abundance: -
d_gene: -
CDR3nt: TGCGTCAGCAGCCAAGAAAGGAGGGGGAGGCAGTACTTC
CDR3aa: CVSSQERRGRQYF

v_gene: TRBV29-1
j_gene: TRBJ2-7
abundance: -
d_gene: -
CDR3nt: TGCAGCGCAAGGGGGGGAGGGGGCCACGAGCAGTACTTC
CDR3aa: CSARGGGGHEQYF

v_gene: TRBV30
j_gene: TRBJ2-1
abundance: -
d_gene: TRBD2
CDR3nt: TGTGCCTGGAGTGCGGGACTAGCGGGGTACAATGAGCAGTTCTTC
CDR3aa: CAWSAGLAGYNEQFF

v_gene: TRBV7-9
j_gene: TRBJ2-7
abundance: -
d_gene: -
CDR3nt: TGTGCCAGCAGCCCACGGGACGGCCTCTACGAGCAGTACTTC
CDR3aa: CASSPRDGLYEQYF

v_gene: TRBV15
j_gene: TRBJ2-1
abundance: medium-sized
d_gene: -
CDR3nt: TGTGCCACCAGCAGAGACCGGGACGGCCGCAATGAGCAGTTCTTC
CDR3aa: CATSRDRDGRNEQFF

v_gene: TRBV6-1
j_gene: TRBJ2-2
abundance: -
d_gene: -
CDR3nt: TGTGCCAGCAGTGAAGTAGAAGGGCAGGATTGGGTGAGGGAGCTGTTTTTT
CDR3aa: CASSEVEGQDWVRELFF

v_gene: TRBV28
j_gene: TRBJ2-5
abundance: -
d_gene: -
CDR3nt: TGTGCCAGCAGTTTAGGAGAGGGTGACGTCTACTTC
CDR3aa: CASSLGEGDVYF

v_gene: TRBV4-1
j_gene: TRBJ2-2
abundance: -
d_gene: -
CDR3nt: TGCGCCAGCAGCCAAGGGTCCGGGGAGCTGTTTTTT
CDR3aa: CASSQGSGELFF